The clone carrying this TCR beta chain showed up many times. Its target is unknown. CDR1 is SGHTA, CDR2 FQGNSA, per germline. V was clipped by 5 bases and J by 5 bases; unmatched bases: 11. The CDR3 has 16 amino acids. These data originate in a study of T cell repertoires in cytomegalovirus infection. As for the study in general: Recently identified HLA-C-restricted CMV epitopes and well-studied HLA-B-restricted CMV epitopes were used by the study. Public TCR beta signatures indicated both CMV infection and matching HLA type. Study-level results: Carriers of CMV plus the relevant HLA were identified by cumulative public TCR beta family frequency.

Each CDR3 protein gets one entry after TCRdb re-called the reads with MiXCR. The repertoire holds 750,000 to 900,000 distinct CDR3 sequences, with 25% to 30% as singletons. The sequenced sample was cultured CD8+ T cells from PBMCs, obtained from culture after CMV antigen stimulation. The clonotype comes from a human donor in good health (CMV status not recorded). Some clones in this sample may be carry-over from other donors' samples. The chain has TRBV7-2 and TRBJ2-5, with 10 nucleotides matching TRBD2. The DNA of the CDR3 is TGTGCCAGCAGCGTTAGCGGGGGGTATCTGTCGGAGACCCAGTACTTC. Translating gives CASSVSGGYLSETQYF. Based on the CDR3 plus reference TRBV7-2 and TRBJ2-5, the full variable domain is GAGVSQSPSNKVTEKGKDVELRCDPISGHTALYWYRQSLGQGLEFLIYFQGNSAPDKSGLPSDRFSAERTGGSVSTLTIQRTQQEDSAVYLCASSVSGGYLSETQYFGPGTRLLVL.